This entry describes one T cell receptor (beta chain). Its antigen is as yet unknown. Germline V CDR1 and CDR2: SGHKS, YYEKEE (reference sequence). This CDR3 has 17 amino acids. The V gene lost 4 bases and the J gene lost 0 bases, with 17 bases spanning the gap. Amplification of TCR beta CDR3 regions used RNA as the template. First-round RT-PCR with HTBI primers amplified the TCR CDR3 region. In TCRdb, the multiplex PCR reads were re-called with MiXCR into one record per CDR3 protein. The sample lists about 360,000 distinct CDR3 sequences; around 13% were seen once. This specimen belongs to a study of T cells in Graves' hyperthyroidism and ophthalmopathy. The study, taken as a whole, reports: The model foresaw ophthalmopathy a median around 6 months prior to onset. A 13 V-J signature model discriminated ophthalmopathy versus stable hyperthyroidism. Also found in blood were most expanded thyroid clonotypes above 0.001.

Absence of ophthalmopathy progression within 18 months defined stable Graves' hyperthyroidism. This sequence was found in a woman younger than 35 with Graves' hyperthyroidism. The chain combines TRBV5-5 with TRBJ2-1; D is possibly TRBD2 (5 bases). Material for sequencing was blood. CDR3 in DNA: TGTGCCAGCAGCCCCTTCCCAGCGGCTCTCTCCTACAATGAGCAGTTCTTC. As protein: CASSPFPAALSYNEQFF.